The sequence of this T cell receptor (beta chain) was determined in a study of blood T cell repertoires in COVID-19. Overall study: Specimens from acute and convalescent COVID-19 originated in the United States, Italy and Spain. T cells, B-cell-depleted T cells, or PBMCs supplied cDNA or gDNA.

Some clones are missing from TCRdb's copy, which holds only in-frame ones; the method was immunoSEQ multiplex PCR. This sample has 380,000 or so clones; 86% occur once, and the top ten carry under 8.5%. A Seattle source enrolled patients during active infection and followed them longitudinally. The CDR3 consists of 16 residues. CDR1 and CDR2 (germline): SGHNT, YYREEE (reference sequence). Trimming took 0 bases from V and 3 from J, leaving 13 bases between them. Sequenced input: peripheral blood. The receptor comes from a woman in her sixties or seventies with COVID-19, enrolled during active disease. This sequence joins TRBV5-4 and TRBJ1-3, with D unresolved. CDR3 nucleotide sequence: TGTGCCAGCAGCTTGGCCGGGGTGGTAAATGGAAACACCATATATTTT. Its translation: CASSLAGVVNGNTIYF.